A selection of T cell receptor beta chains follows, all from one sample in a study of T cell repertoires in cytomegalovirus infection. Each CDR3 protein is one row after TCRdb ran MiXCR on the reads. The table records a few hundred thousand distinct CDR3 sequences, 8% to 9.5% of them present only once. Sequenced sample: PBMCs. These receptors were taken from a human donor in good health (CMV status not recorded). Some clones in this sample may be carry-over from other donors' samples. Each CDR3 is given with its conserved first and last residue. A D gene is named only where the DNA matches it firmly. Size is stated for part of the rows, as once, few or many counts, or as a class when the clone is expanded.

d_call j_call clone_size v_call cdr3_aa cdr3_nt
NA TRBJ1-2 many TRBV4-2 CASSQDPGGSNYGYTF TGTGCCAGCAGCCAAGATCCCGGGGGCTCTAACTATGGCTACACCTTC
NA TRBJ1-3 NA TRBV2 CASRLVNTIYF TGTGCCAGCAGACTTGTAAACACCATATATTTT
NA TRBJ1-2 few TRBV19 CASSIVAGTPGGYTF TGTGCCAGTAGTATAGTCGCCGGGACACCGGGCGGCTACACCTTC
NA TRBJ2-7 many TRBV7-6 CASSFGSNYEQYF TGTGCCAGCAGCTTCGGGAGCAACTACGAGCAGTACTTC
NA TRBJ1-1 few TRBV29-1 CSVEAHYKGTEAFF TGCAGCGTTGAGGCCCACTACAAGGGAACTGAAGCTTTCTTT
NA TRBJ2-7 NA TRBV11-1 CASSLVASHEQYF TGTGCCAGCAGCTTAGTCGCTAGTCACGAGCAGTACTTC
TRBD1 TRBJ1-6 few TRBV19 CATSGQYNSPLHF TGTGCCACTTCGGGACAGTATAATTCACCCCTCCACTTT
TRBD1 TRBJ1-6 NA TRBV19 CASSIRGQGNSPLHF TGTGCCAGTAGTATAAGAGGACAGGGGAATTCACCCCTCCACTTT
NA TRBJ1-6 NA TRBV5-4 CASSLGTARHNSPLHF TGTGCCAGCAGCTTAGGTACAGCGCGGCATAATTCACCCCTCCACTTT
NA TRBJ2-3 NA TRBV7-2 CASSLAAGARGDTQYF TGTGCCAGCAGCTTAGCCGCGGGGGCCAGGGGAGATACGCAGTATTTT
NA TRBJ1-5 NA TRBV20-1 CSAREIGDKNQPQHF TGCAGTGCTAGAGAAATTGGTGACAAAAATCAGCCCCAGCATTTT
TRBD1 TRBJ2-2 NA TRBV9 CASSLGQAVNTGELFF TGTGCCAGCAGCTTGGGACAGGCTGTAAACACCGGGGAGCTGTTTTTT
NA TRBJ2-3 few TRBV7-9 CASSSFGGADTQYF TGTGCCAGCAGCTCATTCGGGGGAGCAGATACGCAGTATTTT
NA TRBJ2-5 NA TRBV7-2 CASCRSGIQETQYF TGTGCCAGCTGCAGGTCCGGGATCCAAGAGACCCAGTACTTC
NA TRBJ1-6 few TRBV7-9 CASSLEDNNSPLHF TGTGCCAGCAGCTTAGAAGATAATAATTCACCCCTCCACTTT
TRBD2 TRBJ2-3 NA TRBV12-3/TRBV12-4 CASSLSGGVDTQYF TGTGCCAGCAGTTTATCCGGGGGGGTAGATACGCAGTATTTT
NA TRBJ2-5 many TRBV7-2 CASSSQLRETQYF TGTGCCAGCAGTTCTCAACTCCGAGAGACCCAGTACTTC
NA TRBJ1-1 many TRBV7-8 CASSLDWGEAFF TGTGCCAGCAGCTTAGACTGGGGTGAAGCTTTCTTT
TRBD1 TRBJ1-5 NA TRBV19 CASSRDRIDQPQHF TGTGCCAGTAGCAGGGACAGGATAGACCAGCCCCAGCATTTT
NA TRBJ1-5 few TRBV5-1 CASSDGETGQPQHF TGCGCCAGCAGCGATGGTGAGACGGGACAGCCCCAGCATTTT
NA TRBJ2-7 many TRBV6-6 CASSSPLNRSPYEQYF TGTGCCAGCAGCTCACCTTTAAACAGGTCCCCCTACGAGCAGTACTTC
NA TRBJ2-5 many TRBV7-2 CASSFRTFVETQYF TGTGCCAGCAGCTTCAGGACTTTTGTAGAGACCCAGTACTTC
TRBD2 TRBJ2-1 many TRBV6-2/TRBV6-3 CASSISGGAIEQFF TGTGCCAGCAGTATAAGCGGGGGGGCGATTGAGCAGTTCTTC
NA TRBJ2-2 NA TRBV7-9 CASSLEVGTGELFF TGTGCCAGCAGCTTGGAGGTTGGCACCGGGGAGCTGTTTTTT
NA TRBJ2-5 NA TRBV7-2 CASSLQGGYLPETQYF TGTGCCAGCAGCTTACAAGGCGGCTACCTGCCAGAGACCCAGTACTTC
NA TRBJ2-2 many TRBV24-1 CATSDLVRGDTGELFF TGTGCCACCAGTGATTTGGTGAGGGGGGACACCGGGGAGCTGTTTTTT
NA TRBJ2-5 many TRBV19 CASSDRGQSARETQYF TGTGCCAGTAGTGACCGGGGCCAGAGCGCTAGGGAGACCCAGTACTTC
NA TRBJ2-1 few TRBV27 CASRRKNEQFF TGTGCCAGCAGAAGGAAAAATGAGCAGTTCTTC
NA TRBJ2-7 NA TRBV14 CASSLKGRGEQYF TGTGCCAGCAGCCTTAAAGGGCGGGGCGAGCAGTACTTC
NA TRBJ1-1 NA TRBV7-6 CASSSEFGNTEAFF TGTGCCAGCAGCTCCGAATTTGGGAACACTGAAGCTTTCTTT
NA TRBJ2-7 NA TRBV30 CAWGGQAYEQYF TGTGCCTGGGGGGGGCAGGCCTACGAGCAGTACTTC
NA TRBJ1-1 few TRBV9 CASSVGHSMNTEAFF TGTGCCAGCAGCGTAGGACACTCCATGAACACTGAAGCTTTCTTT
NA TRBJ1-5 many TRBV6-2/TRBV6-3 CASSYSGQENQPQHF TGTGCCAGCAGTTACTCTGGTCAGGAGAATCAGCCCCAGCATTTT
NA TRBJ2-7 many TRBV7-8 CASSQTRPQYYEQYF TGTGCCAGCAGCCAGACCCGTCCCCAATACTACGAGCAGTACTTC
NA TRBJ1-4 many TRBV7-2 CASSLRSGGRGEKLFF TGTGCCAGCAGCTTAAGGTCCGGGGGCAGAGGTGAAAAACTGTTTTTT
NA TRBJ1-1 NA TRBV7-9 CASSLAPDSNTEAFF TGTGCCAGCAGCTTAGCGCCAGACAGTAACACTGAAGCTTTCTTT
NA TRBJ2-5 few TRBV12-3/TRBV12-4 CASSLTGSYQETQYF TGTGCCAGCAGTTTAACGGGATCGTACCAAGAGACCCAGTACTTC
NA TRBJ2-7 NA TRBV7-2 CASSLMGVNFPSYEQYF TGTGCCAGCAGCTTAATGGGGGTGAACTTTCCCTCCTACGAGCAGTACTTC
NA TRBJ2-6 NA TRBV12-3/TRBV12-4 CASLQGGANVLTF TGTGCCAGCCTTCAGGGGGGGGCCAACGTCCTGACTTTC